This T cell receptor beta chain was retrieved from a study of blood T cell repertoires in COVID-19. Methods used by the authors: Cell counts per sample came from amplifying reference gene primers. Sequenced by immunoSEQ multiplex PCR; TCRdb stores in-frame clones only, minus some. V and J calls and clone size follow that table, whereas D and trimming were derived from the DNA. The sample comprises about 400,000 clones, around 90% of which are singletons, and approximately 2% rests with the top ten. The CDR3 is 13 amino acids. V shed 7 bases and J 5 bases; nucleotides not matched to a gene: 7. In germline, CDR1 is MNHEY, CDR2 SVGAGI. Participant age was roughly 18 to 90 years, and participants resided in roughly 24 US areas.

The clonotype comes from a woman aged 40-49 years with acute COVID-19. The gene calls are TRBV6-5 and TRBJ1-1, with 7 nucleotides matching TRBD1. Sequenced material: PBMCs or T cells enriched from blood (not recorded which). The CDR3 is CASTQGGRTEAFF. CDR3 DNA sequence: TGTGCCAGCACCCAGGGGGGAAGGACTGAAGCTTTCTTT.